Listed here is a single T cell receptor (beta chain). Germline V gene data show CDR1 as SGHVS and CDR2 as FNYEAQ. Deletions cut 5 bases from V and 7 bases from J, with 11 bases between. The CDR3 covers 12 residues. Measured with immunoSEQ multiplex PCR; TCRdb has only the in-frame clones, and not every one. The profile shows about 80,000 clones, around 90% of them singletons. This entry belongs to a study of OX40 agonist ivuxolimab in advanced cancers. The clonotype originates from an adult with an advanced solid tumor such as melanoma, head and neck, liver or kidney cancer. The rearrangement joins TRBV7-6 to TRBJ2-5; D is ambiguous. This sample comprised CD4+ or CD8+ T cells sorted from blood, obtained in a trial of the OX40 agonist ivuxolimab. CDR3 loop: CASSPDGATQYF. In DNA, the CDR3 is TGTGCCAGCAGCCCAGACGGTGCGACCCAGTACTTC.